Listed below are T cell receptor beta chains from one sample, sequenced in a study of regulatory T cells in long-lasting Graves disease. TCRdb reprocessed the multiplex PCR reads via MiXCR and lists one record per CDR3 protein. The table shows around 400,000 distinct CDR3 sequences, with roughly 16% occurring only once. The sequenced sample was peripheral blood mononuclear cells (PBMCs), obtained at new diagnosis, from a patient treated with antithyroid drugs. These receptors were obtained from a female donor with Graves disease. The conserved cysteine and the conserved F or W are not part of the CDR3 here. Each record gives: V gene, J gene, CDR3 protein.

TRBV24-1	TRBJ2-7	ATSDSVDTSPYEQY
TRBV19	TRBJ1-2	ASTRPGQGTNYGYT
TRBV12-3/TRBV12-4	TRBJ2-5	ASSWGLAGVETQY
TRBV2	TRBJ2-1	ASSEGSGVEQF
TRBV29-1	TRBJ1-3	SVGTGRTSGNTIY
TRBV5-5	TRBJ1-5	ASSLVWLNQPQH
TRBV12-5	TRBJ2-1	ASGDPAGPSYNEQF
TRBV30	TRBJ2-7	AWSVMGAYEQY
TRBV7-2	TRBJ2-1	ASSTSSASYNEQF
TRBV27	TRBJ2-7	ASGPGHLWEQY
TRBV7-8	TRBJ1-3	ASSFVGLGNTIY
TRBV2	TRBJ2-6	ASGERVVGANVLT
TRBV11-2	TRBJ1-1	ASSLTPNTEAF
TRBV7-2	TRBJ2-5	ASSLWQGGDAQY
TRBV12-3/TRBV12-4	TRBJ2-1	ASSPRGEYNEQF
TRBV10-3	TRBJ2-3	AIRGPAGDTQY
TRBV5-4	TRBJ2-1	ASSLGTRDF
TRBV13	TRBJ2-3	ASSLTSGGAMSFTDTQY
TRBV25-1	TRBJ1-2	ASSDGFYYGYT
TRBV7-3	TRBJ2-3	ASSSLQGSDTQY
TRBV7-9	TRBJ2-7	ASSPGTSASYEQY
TRBV11-2	TRBJ1-5	ASSAGGANQPQH
TRBV30	TRBJ2-1	AWDSGDEQF
TRBV27	TRBJ2-2	ASSYQLLNTGELF
TRBV7-9	TRBJ1-4	ASSLDSKNEKLF
TRBV15	TRBJ2-3	ATSSPLAGEGTDTQY
TRBV27	TRBJ1-2	ASSFALNYDYT
TRBV12-3/TRBV12-4	TRBJ1-4	ASRWGNEKLF
TRBV20-1	TRBJ2-7	SARARRSYEQY
TRBV6-1	TRBJ2-6	ASSYEGSYSLSGANVLT
TRBV20-1	TRBJ2-3	SARERIFYSNTDTQY
TRBV6-1	TRBJ2-5	ASRGQVQETQY
TRBV7-2	TRBJ2-3	ASSPRGSGGADTQY